This T cell receptor beta chain emerged from a study of T cells after yellow fever vaccination. Study information: When fractions had low cell numbers, they were prepared with SMART-Seq v4 Ultra Low Input.

Many counts were recorded for this clonotype. Findings of the study overall: From the bulk population, abundant clonotypes could contaminate and appear within FACS-sorted repertoires. The appearance of a small share of clonotypes in both CD4 and CD8 compartments was observed.

V was shortened by 5 bases and J by 3 bases, with 10 bases between the two germline ends. The length of the CDR3 is 12 residues. Germline values: CDR1 DFQATT, CDR2 SNEGSKA (reference sequence). As TCR cDNA was made by 5'RACE template switching, a universal primer site and UMIs were added. TCRdb processed the 5' RACE reads anew with MiXCR; each CDR3 protein has one entry. The data show about 85,000 distinct CDR3 sequences, roughly 14% seen once. This TCR came from a man younger than 35 who received the YFV17D yellow fever vaccine. J is TRBJ1-2 and V is TRBV20-1; weak D call: TRBD1 (6 bases). The sample was CD8+ T cells not binding an NS4B(214-222) dextramer, sorted from PBMCs, taken approximately 22 days after the first yellow fever vaccination. Written as DNA, the CDR3 is TGCAGTGCTGTTACAGGGTACTATGGCTACACCTTC. Translating gives CSAVTGYYGYTF.